The present T cell receptor beta chain was sequenced within a study of blood T cells in healthy people across ages. Overall study results and limits: Considered underestimates were the diversity estimates obtained from one million T cells.

The sample, approximately 10 milliliters of peripheral blood, was drawn from each donor. The total RNA that was extracted per sample amounted to at least 5.5 micrograms. Regarding this clonotype: Its specificity is unknown. One end of the junction is discordant with germline, which a read error may explain.

This CDR3 spans 16 amino acids. Germline V CDR1 and CDR2: SGHNT, YENEEA. The second PCR ran about 6 to 12 cycles with a sample-barcoded 5' primer and J-beta primers. A template-switch adaptor containing 12 random nucleotides labeled each cDNA molecule. TCRdb reprocessed the 5' RACE reads with MiXCR, giving one entry per CDR3 protein. The table lists about 800,000 distinct CDR3 sequences, about half of them singletons. The clonotype comes from a man older than 75 in good health. Sequencing used blood. The chain uses TRBV11-3 and TRBJ2-1, with D perhaps matching TRBD2 (6 bases). CDR3 residues: CASSLERDPSHNEQFF. DNA of the CDR3: TGTGCCAGCAGCTTAGAGCGGGACCCCTCCCACAATGAGCAGTTCTTC.